The 2 T cell receptor beta chains presented below share a single source sample, sequenced in a study of T cell repertoires in cytomegalovirus infection. TCRdb redid the calling of the reads with MiXCR, one entry per CDR3 protein. This sample has tens of thousands of distinct CDR3 sequences, with over 15% found just once. Antigens for these TCRs are unknown. This specimen was CD8+ T cells from cultured PBMCs, taken from culture after CMV antigen stimulation. These receptors were collected from a human donor in good health (CMV status not recorded). Some clones in this sample may be carry-over from other donors' samples.

In nucleotides, the CDR3 is TGTGCCAGCAGCTTAGGGCCGCGGGGGACTCAAGAGACCCAGTACTTC. This sequence encodes CASSLGPRGTQETQYF. This chain links TRBV7-3 with TRBJ2-5; 7 bases are a match to TRBD2. The CDR3 totals 16 residues. Germline assignment: CDR1 SGHTA and CDR2 FQGTGA. Trimming at V came to 2 bases and at J to 2 bases, leaving 8 bases not matched to a gene.

There are a few counts of this clonotype. V is TRBV12-3 or TRBV12-4 and J is TRBJ2-3, with a tentative D call TRBD1 (6 bases). With 8 bases removed from V and 1 base from J, the gap between germline ends came to 13 bases. The CDR3 sequence is 14 residues long. The CDR3 DNA follows: TGTGCCAGCGCGTTAGGGGGAGGCACAGATACGCAGTATTTT. Translation gives CASALGGGTDTQYF.